This T cell receptor beta chain emerged from a study of cytomegalovirus exposure and HLA in healthy donors. CDR3 length equals 13 residues. V lost 11 bases, J lost 7 bases, and 14 bases stayed unmatched. Germline assignment: CDR1 SNHLY and CDR2 FYNNEI. The study ran its PCR with 60 Vbeta and 13 Jbeta primers. This table comes from immunoSEQ multiplex PCR, and its TCRdb copy is limited to in-frame clones, with some not included. The sample contains more than 50,000 clones, roughly 71% of which appear only once. This chain uses TRBV2 with TRBJ2-7; 7 bases match TRBD2. This clonotype was obtained from a man aged 40-49 years in good health and CMV-seropositive. The sample consisted of PBMCs. In nucleotides, the CDR3 is TGTGCCCGAGAAGCGGGGTTGTTTAGGGAGCAGTACTTC. It specifies CAREAGLFREQYF.